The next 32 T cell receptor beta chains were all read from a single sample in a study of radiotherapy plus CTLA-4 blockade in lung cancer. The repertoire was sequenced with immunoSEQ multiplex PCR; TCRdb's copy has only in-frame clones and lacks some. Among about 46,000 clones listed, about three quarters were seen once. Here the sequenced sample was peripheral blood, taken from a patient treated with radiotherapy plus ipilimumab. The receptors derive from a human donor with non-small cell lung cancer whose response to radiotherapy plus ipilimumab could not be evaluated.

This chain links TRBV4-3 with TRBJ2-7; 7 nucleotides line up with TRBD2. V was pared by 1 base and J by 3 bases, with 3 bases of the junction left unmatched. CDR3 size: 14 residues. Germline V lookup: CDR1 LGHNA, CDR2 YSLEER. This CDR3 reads CASSQGSGVYEQYF. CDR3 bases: TGCGCCAGCAGCCAAGGGAGCGGGGTCTACGAGCAGTACTTC.

CDR3 DNA sequence: TGTGCCAGCAGCTCCCAGACAGGGAACCAAGAGACCCAGTACTTC. It yields the protein CASSSQTGNQETQYF. The rearrangement links TRBV7-2 to TRBJ2-5; 7 bases line up with TRBD1. The V segment lost 4 bases and the J segment 0 bases; nucleotides outside the gene matches: 5. Germline CDR1 reads SGHTA; CDR2 reads FQGNSA. This CDR3 has 15 residues.

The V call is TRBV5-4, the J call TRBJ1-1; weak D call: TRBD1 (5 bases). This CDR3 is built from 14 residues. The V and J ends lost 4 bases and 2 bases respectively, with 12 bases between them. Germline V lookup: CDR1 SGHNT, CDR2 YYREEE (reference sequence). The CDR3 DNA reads TGTGCCAGCAGCATGGACATGATTAACACTGAAGCTTTCTTT. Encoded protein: CASSMDMINTEAFF. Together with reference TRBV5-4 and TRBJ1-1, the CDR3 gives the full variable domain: ETGVTQSPTHLIKTRGQQVTLRCSSQSGHNTVSWYQQALGQGPQFIFQYYREEENGRGNFPPRFSGLQFPNYSSELNVNALELDDSALYLCASSMDMINTEAFFGQGTRLTVV.

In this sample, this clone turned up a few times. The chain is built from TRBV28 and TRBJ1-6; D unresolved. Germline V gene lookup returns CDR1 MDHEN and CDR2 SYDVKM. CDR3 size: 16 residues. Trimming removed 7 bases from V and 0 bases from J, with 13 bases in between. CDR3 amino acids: CASTSSHSSYNSPLHF. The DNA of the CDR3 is TGTGCCAGCACCTCCTCCCACAGCTCCTATAATTCACCCCTCCACTTT. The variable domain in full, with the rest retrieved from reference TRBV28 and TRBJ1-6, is DVKVTQSSRYLVKRTGEKVFLECVQDMDHENMFWYRQDPGLGLRLIYFSYDVKMKEKGDIPEGYSVSREKKERFSLILESASTNQTSMYLCASTSSHSSYNSPLHFGNGTRLTVT.

The CDR3 is CASSPPGQAGETQYF. DNA for the CDR3: TGTGCCAGCTCACCACCGGGACAGGCGGGGGAGACCCAGTACTTC. V usage is TRBV18 and J usage is TRBJ2-5, with 8 nucleotides matching TRBD1. The CDR3 covers 15 residues. With V trimmed by 0 bases and J by 5 bases, 5 bases remained unmatched. Germline V lookup: CDR1 KGHSH, CDR2 LQKENI. The full variable domain, rest sourced from reference TRBV18 and TRBJ2-5, is NAGVMQNPRHLVRRRGQEARLRCSPMKGHSHVYWYRQLPEEGLKFMVYLQKENIIDESGMPKERFSAEFPKEGPSILRIQQVVRGDSAAYFCASSPPGQAGETQYFGPGTRLLVL.

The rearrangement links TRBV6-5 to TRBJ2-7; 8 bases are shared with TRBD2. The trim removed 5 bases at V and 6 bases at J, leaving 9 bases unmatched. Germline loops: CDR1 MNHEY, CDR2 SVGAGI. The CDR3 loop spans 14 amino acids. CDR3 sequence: CASSRGTRGGEQYF. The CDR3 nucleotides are TGTGCCAGCAGTCGAGGGACTAGAGGAGGCGAGCAGTACTTC.

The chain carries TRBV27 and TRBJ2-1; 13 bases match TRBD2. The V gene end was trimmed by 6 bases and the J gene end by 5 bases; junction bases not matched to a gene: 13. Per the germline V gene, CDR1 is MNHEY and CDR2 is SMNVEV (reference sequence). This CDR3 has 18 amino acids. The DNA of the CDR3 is TGTGCCAGCAGGCCCTTCGGACTAGCGGGAGAAGGGGACAATGAGCAGTTCTTC. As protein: CASRPFGLAGEGDNEQFF.

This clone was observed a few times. The CDR3 reads CASSPFSTNSPLHF. In DNA form, the CDR3 reads TGTGCCAGCAGTCCATTCAGTACCAATTCACCCCTCCACTTT. V usage is TRBV27 and J usage is TRBJ1-6; D call uncertain. Trimming stripped 5 bases from V and 7 bases from J, with 12 bases between. The CDR3 has 14 amino acids. Germline CDR1 and CDR2: MNHEY and SMNVEV (reference sequence).

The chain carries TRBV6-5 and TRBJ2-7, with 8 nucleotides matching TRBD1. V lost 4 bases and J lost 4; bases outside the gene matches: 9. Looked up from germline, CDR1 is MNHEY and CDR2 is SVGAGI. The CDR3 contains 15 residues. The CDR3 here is CASSSFRGRLYEQYF. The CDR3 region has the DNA TGTGCCAGCAGTTCCTTCAGGGGGCGGTTGTACGAGCAGTACTTC.

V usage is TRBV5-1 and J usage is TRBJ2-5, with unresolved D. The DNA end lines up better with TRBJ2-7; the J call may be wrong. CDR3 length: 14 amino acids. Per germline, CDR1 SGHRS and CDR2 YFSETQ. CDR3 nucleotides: TGCGCCAGCAGCCCCACGTCCCTCTCCTACGAGCAGTACTTC. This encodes CASSPTSLSYEQYF.

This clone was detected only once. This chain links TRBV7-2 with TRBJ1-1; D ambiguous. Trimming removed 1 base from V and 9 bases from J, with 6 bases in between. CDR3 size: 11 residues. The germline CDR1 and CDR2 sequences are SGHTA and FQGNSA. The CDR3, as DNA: TGTGCCAGCAGCTTAGAATACAAAGCTTTCTTT. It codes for CASSLEYKAFF.

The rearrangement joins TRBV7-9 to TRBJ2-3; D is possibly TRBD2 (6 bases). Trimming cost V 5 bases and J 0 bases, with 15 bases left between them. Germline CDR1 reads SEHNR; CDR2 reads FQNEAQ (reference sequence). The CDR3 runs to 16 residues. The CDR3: CASSRSGSSSTDTQYF. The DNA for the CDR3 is TGTGCCAGCAGCCGCTCCGGGAGCAGCAGCACAGATACGCAGTATTTT.

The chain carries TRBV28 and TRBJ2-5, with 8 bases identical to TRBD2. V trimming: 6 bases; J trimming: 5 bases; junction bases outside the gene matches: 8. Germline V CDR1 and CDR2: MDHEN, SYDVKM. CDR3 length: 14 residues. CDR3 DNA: TGTGCCAGCAGCCGTAGCGGGAATGGGGAGACCCAGTACTTC. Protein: CASSRSGNGETQYF.

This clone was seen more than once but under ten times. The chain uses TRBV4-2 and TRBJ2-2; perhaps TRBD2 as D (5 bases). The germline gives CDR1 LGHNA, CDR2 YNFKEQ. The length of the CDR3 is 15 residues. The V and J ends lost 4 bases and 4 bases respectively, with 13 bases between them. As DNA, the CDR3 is TGTGCCAGCAGCCCAGGCATGAGGGTCACCGGGGAGCTGTTTTTT. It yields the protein CASSPGMRVTGELFF.

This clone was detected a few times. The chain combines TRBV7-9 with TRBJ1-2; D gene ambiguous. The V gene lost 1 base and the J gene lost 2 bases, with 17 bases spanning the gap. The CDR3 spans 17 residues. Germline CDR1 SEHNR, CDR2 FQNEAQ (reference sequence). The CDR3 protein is CASSLGRAGRENYGYTF. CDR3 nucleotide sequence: TGTGCCAGCAGCTTAGGGAGGGCCGGCCGGGAAAACTATGGCTACACCTTC.

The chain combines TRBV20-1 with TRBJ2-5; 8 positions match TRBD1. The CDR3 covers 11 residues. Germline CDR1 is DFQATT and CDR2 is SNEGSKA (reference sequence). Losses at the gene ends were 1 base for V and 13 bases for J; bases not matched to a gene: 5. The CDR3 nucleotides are TGCAGTGCTAGAGCAGGACAGGGACGGTACTTC. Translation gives CSARAGQGRYF.

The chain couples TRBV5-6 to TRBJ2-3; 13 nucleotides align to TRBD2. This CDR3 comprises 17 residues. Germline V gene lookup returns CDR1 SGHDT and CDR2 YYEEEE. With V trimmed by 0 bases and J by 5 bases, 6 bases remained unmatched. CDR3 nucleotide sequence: TGTGCCAGCAGCTTGGTGGGACTAGCGGGGATTGGAGATACGCAGTATTTT. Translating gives CASSLVGLAGIGDTQYF.

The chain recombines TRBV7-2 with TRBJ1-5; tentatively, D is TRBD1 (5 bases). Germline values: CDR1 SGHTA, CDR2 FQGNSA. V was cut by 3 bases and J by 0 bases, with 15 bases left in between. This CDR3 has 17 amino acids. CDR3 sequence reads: CASSFGRDEYSNQPQHF. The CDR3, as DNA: TGTGCCAGCAGCTTCGGCAGGGATGAATATAGCAATCAGCCCCAGCATTTT.

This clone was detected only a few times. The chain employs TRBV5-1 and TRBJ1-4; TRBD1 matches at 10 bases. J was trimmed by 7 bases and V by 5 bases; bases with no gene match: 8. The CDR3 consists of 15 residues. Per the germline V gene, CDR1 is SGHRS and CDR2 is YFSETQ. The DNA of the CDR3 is TGCGCCAGCAGTTCGAGCGGGACAGGGGTTGAAAAACTGTTTTTT. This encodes CASSSSGTGVEKLFF.

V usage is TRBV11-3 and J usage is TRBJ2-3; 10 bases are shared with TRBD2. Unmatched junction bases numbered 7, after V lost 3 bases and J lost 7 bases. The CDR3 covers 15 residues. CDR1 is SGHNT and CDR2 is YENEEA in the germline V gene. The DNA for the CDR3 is TGTGCCAGCAGCTTGGCAGGGACTAGCGAATATACGCAGTATTTT. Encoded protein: CASSLAGTSEYTQYF. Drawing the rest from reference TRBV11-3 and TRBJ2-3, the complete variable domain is EAGVVQSPRYKIIEKKQPVAFWCNPISGHNTLYWYLQNLGQGPELLIRYENEEAVDDSQLPKDRFSAERLKGVDSTLKIQPAELGDSAVYLCASSLAGTSEYTQYFGPGTRLTVL.

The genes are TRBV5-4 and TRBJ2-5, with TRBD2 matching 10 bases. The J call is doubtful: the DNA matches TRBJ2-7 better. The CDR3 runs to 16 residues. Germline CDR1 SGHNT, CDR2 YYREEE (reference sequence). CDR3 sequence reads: CASTPGASGSIYEQYF. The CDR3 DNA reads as TGTGCCAGCACCCCGGGGGCTAGCGGGAGTATCTACGAGCAGTACTTC.

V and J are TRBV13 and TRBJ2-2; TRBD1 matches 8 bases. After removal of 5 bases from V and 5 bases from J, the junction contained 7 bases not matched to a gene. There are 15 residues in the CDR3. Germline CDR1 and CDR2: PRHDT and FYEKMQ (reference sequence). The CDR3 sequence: CASSHDRGRTGELFF. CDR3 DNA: TGTGCCAGCAGCCACGACAGGGGTAGGACCGGGGAGCTGTTTTTT. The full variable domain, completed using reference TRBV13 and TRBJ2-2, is AAGVIQSPRHLIKEKRETATLKCYPIPRHDTVYWYQQGPGQDPQFLISFYEKMQSDKGSIPDRFSAQQFSDYHSELNMSSLELGDSALYFCASSHDRGRTGELFFGEGSRLTVL.

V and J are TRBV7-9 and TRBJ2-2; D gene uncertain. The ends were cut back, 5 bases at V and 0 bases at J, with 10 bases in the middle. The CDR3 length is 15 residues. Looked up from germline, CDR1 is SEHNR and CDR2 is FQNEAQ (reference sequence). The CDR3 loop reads CASSVWAANTGELFF. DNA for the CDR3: TGTGCCAGCAGCGTATGGGCAGCGAACACCGGGGAGCTGTTTTTT.

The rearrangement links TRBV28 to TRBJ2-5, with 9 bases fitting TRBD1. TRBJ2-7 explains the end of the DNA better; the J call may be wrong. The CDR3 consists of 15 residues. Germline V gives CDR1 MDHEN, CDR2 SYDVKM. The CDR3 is CASSLVGTGRYEQYF. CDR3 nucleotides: TGTGCCAGCAGTTTAGTGGGGACAGGGAGATACGAGCAGTACTTC.

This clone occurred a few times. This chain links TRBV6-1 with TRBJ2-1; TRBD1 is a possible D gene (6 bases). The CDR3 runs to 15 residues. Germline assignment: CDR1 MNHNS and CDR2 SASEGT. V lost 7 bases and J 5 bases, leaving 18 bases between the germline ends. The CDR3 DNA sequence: TGTGCCAGCACGGATATTTGGGACACCGACAATGAGCAGTTCTTC. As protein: CASTDIWDTDNEQFF.

The CDR3 sequence is CASSPGTGYNEQFF. CDR3 DNA sequence: TGTGCCAGCTCACCCGGGACAGGGTACAATGAGCAGTTCTTC. J is TRBJ2-1 and V is TRBV18; 9 nucleotides align to TRBD1. The CDR3 extends over 14 amino acids. Germline CDR1 is KGHSH and CDR2 is LQKENI. The V and J ends lost 3 bases and 4 bases, in that order; junction bases with no gene match: 1.

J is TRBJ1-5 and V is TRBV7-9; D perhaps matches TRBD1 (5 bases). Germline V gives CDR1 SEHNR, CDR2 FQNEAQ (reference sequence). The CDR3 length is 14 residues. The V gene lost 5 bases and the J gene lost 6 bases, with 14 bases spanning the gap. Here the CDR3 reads CASSRDVGGQPQHF. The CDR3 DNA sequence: TGTGCCAGCAGCCGGGATGTCGGGGGTCAGCCCCAGCATTTT.

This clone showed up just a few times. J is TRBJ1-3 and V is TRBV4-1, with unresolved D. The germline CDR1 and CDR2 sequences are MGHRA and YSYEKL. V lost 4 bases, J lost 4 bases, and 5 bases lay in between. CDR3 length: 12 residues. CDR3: CASSPSGNTIYF. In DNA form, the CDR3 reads TGCGCCAGCAGCCCATCCGGAAACACCATATATTTT.

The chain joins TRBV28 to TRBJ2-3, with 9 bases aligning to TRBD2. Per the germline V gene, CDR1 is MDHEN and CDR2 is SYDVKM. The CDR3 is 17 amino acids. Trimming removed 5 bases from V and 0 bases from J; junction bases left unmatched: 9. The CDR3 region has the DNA TGTGCCAGCAGTGTCTCGACTAGCGGAGACAGCACAGATACGCAGTATTTT. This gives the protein CASSVSTSGDSTDTQYF.

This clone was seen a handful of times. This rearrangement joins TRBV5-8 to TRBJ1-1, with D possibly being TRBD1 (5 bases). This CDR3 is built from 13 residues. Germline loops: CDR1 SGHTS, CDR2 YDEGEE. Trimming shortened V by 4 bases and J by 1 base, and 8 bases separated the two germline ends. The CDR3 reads CASSLTGNTEAFF. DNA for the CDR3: TGTGCCAGCAGCCTAACAGGGAACACTGAAGCTTTCTTT.

DNA of the CDR3: TGTGCCAGCAGCTCGGGCTCAAGGGGTGAAAAACTGTTTTTT. Translation: CASSSGSRGEKLFF. The chain carries TRBV7-2 and TRBJ1-4; possibly TRBD1 for D (5 bases). Germline V gene lookup returns CDR1 SGHTA and CDR2 FQGNSA. V was cut by 4 bases and J by 7 bases, with 13 bases left in between. The length of the CDR3 is 14 residues. The entire variable domain, with the rest obtained from reference TRBV7-2 and TRBJ1-4, is as follows: GAGVSQSPSNKVTEKGKDVELRCDPISGHTALYWYRQSLGQGLEFLIYFQGNSAPDKSGLPSDRFSAERTGGSVSTLTIQRTQQEDSAVYLCASSSGSRGEKLFFGSGTQLSVL.

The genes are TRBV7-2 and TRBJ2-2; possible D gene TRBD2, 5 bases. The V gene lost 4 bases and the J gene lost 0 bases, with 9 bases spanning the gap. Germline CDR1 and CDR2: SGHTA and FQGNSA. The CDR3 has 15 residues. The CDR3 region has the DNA TGTGCCAGCAGCTCCCAGCGGTCGAACACCGGGGAGCTGTTTTTT. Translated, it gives CASSSQRSNTGELFF.